One and the same sample provided the 11 T cell receptor beta chains below, sequenced in a study of blood T cell repertoires in COVID-19. TCRdb's copy holds only in-frame clones and misses some; the assay was immunoSEQ multiplex PCR. The table shows 350,000 to 450,000 clones, with about 90% occurring only once. The sample comprised peripheral blood. Receptors were obtained from a man aged 35-49 years with acute or convalescent COVID-19.

This clone has only one observation. The gene calls are TRBV18 and TRBJ2-7; TRBD1 agrees at 10 bases. The J segment lost 0 bases and the V segment lost 2 bases, leaving 13 bases of the junction unmatched. CDR3 length: 19 amino acids. Germline V gene data show CDR1 as KGHSH and CDR2 as LQKENI. Written as DNA, the CDR3 is TGTGCCAGCTCACCAGTATTTGAGACAGGGGGCAAACCCTCCTACGAGCAGTACTTC. Translated: CASSPVFETGGKPSYEQYF. The whole variable domain, remainder taken from reference TRBV18 and TRBJ2-7, is NAGVMQNPRHLVRRRGQEARLRCSPMKGHSHVYWYRQLPEEGLKFMVYLQKENIIDESGMPKERFSAEFPKEGPSILRIQQVVRGDSAAYFCASSPVFETGGKPSYEQYFGPGTRLTVT.

This chain joins TRBV5-1 and TRBJ1-3; 8 nucleotides line up with TRBD1. With 4 bases clipped from V and 7 bases from J, the junction kept 10 bases outside the gene matches. This CDR3 region has 15 residues. Germline values: CDR1 SGHRS, CDR2 YFSETQ. CDR3 in amino acids: CASSLRTGFGNTIYF. The CDR3 DNA is TGCGCCAGCAGCCTCAGGACAGGGTTTGGCAACACCATATATTTT.

The chain combines TRBV4-3 with TRBJ2-1, with D possibly matching TRBD1 (6 bases). Trimming pared 8 bases from V and 6 bases from J, leaving 20 bases between. The germline V gene encodes CDR1 LGHNA and CDR2 YSLEER. This CDR3 contains 15 residues. CDR3 region: CASFFRDNLSNEQFF. The DNA of the CDR3 is TGCGCCAGCTTTTTTAGGGACAACTTAAGCAATGAGCAGTTCTTC.

This sequence joins TRBV4-1 and TRBJ1-1; TRBD1 might be the D (6 bases). The CDR3 is made up of 13 amino acids. V lost 4 bases and J lost 9, with 15 bases in between. Germline CDR1 is MGHRA and CDR2 is YSYEKL. The CDR3 DNA is TGCGCCAGCAGCCCTCTCGACAGGTACCAAGCTTTCTTT. It codes for CASSPLDRYQAFF.

The chain uses TRBV10-1 and TRBJ2-3; TRBD1 matches at 9 bases. The V gene end was trimmed by 8 bases and the J gene end by 6 bases; junction bases not matched to a gene: 12. CDR1 WNHNN and CDR2 SYGVQD come from the germline V gene (reference sequence). This CDR3 spans 15 amino acids. In DNA, the CDR3 is TGCGCCAGCCAAAGGGACAGGGAAGGAAGGGATACGCAGTATTTT. Translated, it gives CASQRDREGRDTQYF.

The V gene is TRBV7-9, the J gene TRBJ2-1, with D possibly TRBD1 on 5 matching bases. CDR1 is SEHNR, CDR2 FQNEAQ, per germline (reference sequence). With 5 bases removed from V and 5 bases from J, the gap between germline ends came to 13 bases. This CDR3 comprises 14 residues. In nucleotides, the CDR3 is TGTGCCAGCAGCGTCACAGGTTTCCACAATGAGCAGTTCTTC. Translated: CASSVTGFHNEQFF.

This clone has only a few counts. The CDR3 is CATRPGYNSPLHF. CDR3 in DNA: TGTGCCACCAGGCCAGGGTATAATTCACCCCTCCACTTT. The chain is built from TRBV7-2 and TRBJ1-6; maybe TRBD1 (5 bases). Germline V gives CDR1 SGHTA, CDR2 FQGNSA. This CDR3 has 13 amino acids. V was shortened by 10 bases and J by 4 bases, with 11 bases between the two germline ends.

The table lists this clone with a count of one. The J gene is TRBJ1-2, the V gene TRBV27, with no clear D. The CDR3 sequence is 13 residues long. Germline CDR1 and CDR2: MNHEY and SMNVEV (reference sequence). V lost 10 bases to trimming and J lost 2 bases, with 14 bases between them. The CDR3 protein is CATLDRENYGYTF. The CDR3 DNA reads as TGTGCCACCCTCGATAGGGAGAACTATGGCTACACCTTC.

This rearrangement joins TRBV10-1 to TRBJ1-2; possible D gene TRBD1, 6 bases. The ends were cut back, 4 bases at V and 0 bases at J, with 15 bases in the middle. Germline values: CDR1 WNHNN, CDR2 SYGVQD (reference sequence). The CDR3 has 16 amino acids. DNA of the CDR3: TGCGCCAGCAGTGCGCTAACAGGGAAAGCTAACTATGGCTACACCTTC. Protein product: CASSALTGKANYGYTF.

The chain employs TRBV19 and TRBJ2-1; TRBD2 agrees at 7 bases. The CDR3 is 15 residues long. Germline V gene data show CDR1 as LNHDA and CDR2 as SQIVND (reference sequence). V lost 5 bases to trimming and J lost 3 bases; unmatched junction nucleotides: 7. The CDR3: CASSSVGGLYNEQFF. The CDR3 region has the DNA TGTGCCAGTAGTTCAGTGGGAGGGCTCTACAATGAGCAGTTCTTC.

The chain recombines TRBV6-2 or TRBV6-3 with TRBJ1-5, with unresolved D. CDR1 is MNHEY and CDR2 is SVGEGT in the germline V gene. V gave up 5 bases and J gave up 0 bases, with 11 bases separating them. CDR3 length: 15 residues. CDR3 amino acids: CASSERRSSNQPQHF. CDR3 DNA sequence: TGTGCCAGCAGTGAGCGGCGCAGTAGCAATCAGCCCCAGCATTTT.